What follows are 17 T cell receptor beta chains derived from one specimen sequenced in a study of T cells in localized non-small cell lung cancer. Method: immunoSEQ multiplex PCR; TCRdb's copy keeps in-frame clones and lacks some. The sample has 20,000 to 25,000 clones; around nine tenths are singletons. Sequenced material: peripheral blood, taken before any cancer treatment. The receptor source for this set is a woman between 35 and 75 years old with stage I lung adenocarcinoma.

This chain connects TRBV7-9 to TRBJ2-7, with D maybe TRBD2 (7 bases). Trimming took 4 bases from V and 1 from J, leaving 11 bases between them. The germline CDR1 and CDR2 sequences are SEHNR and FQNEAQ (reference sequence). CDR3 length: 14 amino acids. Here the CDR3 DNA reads TGTGCCAGCAGCTGGGGGGGCAGTTCCTACGAGCAGTACTTC. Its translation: CASSWGGSSYEQYF.

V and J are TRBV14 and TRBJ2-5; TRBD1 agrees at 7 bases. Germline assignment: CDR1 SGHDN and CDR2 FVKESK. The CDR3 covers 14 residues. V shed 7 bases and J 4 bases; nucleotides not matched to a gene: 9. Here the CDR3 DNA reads TGTGCCAGCAACGACAGGGTTGAGATAGAGACCCAGTACTTC. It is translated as CASNDRVEIETQYF.

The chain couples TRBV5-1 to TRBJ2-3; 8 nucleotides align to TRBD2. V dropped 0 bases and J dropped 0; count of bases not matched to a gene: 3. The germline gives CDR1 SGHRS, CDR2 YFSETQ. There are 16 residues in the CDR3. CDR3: CASSLGASGSTDTQYF. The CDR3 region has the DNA TGCGCCAGCAGCTTGGGGGCTAGCGGGAGCACAGATACGCAGTATTTT.

CDR3 nucleotide sequence: TGTGCCAGCAGTTACCTCGGACGTAGCACAGATACGCAGTATTTT. This translates into CASSYLGRSTDTQYF. The V call is TRBV6-5, the J call TRBJ2-3; no clear D gene. The germline gives CDR1 MNHEY, CDR2 SVGAGI. The CDR3 loop spans 15 amino acids. Trimming shortened V by 2 bases and J by 0 bases, and 9 bases separated the two germline ends.

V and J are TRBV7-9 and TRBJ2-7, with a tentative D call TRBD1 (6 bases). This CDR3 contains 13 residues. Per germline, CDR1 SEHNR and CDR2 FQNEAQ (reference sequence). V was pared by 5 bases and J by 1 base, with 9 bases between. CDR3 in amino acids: CASSRQVSYEQYF. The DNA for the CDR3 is TGTGCCAGCAGCCGACAGGTATCCTACGAGCAGTACTTC.

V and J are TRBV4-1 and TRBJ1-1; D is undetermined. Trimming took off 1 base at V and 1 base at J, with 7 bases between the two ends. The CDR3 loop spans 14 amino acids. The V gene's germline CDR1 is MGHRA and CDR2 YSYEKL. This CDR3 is CASSQARENTEAFF. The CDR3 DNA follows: TGCGCCAGCAGCCAAGCCCGGGAGAACACTGAAGCTTTCTTT.

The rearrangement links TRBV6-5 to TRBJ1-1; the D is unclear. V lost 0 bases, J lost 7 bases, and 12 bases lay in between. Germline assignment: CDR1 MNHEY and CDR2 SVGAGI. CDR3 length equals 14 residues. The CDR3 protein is CASSYSRGFGEAFF. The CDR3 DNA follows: TGTGCCAGCAGTTACTCGAGAGGGTTCGGTGAAGCTTTCTTT.

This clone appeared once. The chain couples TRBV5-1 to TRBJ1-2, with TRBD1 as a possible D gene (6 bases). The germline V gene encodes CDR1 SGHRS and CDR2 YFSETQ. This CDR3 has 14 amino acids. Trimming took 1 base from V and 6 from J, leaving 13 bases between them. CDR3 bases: TGCGCCAGCAGCTTGCCCGGGGGCGGGAATGGCTACACCTTC. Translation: CASSLPGGGNGYTF.

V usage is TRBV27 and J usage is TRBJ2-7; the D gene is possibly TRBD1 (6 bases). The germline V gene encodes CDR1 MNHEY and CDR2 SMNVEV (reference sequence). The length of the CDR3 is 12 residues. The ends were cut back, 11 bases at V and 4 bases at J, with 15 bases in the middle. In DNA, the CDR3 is TGTGCCGCCGGAACCACAGGGTACGAGCAGTACTTC. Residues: CAAGTTGYEQYF.

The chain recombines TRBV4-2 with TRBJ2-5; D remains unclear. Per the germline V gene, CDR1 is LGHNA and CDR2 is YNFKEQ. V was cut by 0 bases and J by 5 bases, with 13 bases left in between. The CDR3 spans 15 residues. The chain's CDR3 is CASSQDLRRGETQYF. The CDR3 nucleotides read TGTGCCAGCAGCCAAGATCTGCGGAGAGGCGAGACCCAGTACTTC.

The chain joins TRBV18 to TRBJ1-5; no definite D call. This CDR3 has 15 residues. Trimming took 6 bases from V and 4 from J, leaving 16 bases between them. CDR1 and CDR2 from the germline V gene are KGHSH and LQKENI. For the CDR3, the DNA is TGTGCCAGCTCTCCCGACGGGAACCGGAATCAGCCCCAGCATTTT. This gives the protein CASSPDGNRNQPQHF.

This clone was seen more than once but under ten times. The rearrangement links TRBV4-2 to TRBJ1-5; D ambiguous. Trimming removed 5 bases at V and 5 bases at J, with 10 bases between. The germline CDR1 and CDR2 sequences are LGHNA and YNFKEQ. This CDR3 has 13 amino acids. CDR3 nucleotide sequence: TGTGCCAGCAGCGACACTGAGGATCAGCCCCAGCATTTT. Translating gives CASSDTEDQPQHF.

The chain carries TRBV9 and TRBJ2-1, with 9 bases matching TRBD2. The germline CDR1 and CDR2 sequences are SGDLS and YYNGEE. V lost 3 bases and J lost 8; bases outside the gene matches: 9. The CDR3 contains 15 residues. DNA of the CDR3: TGTGCCAGCAGCGCGGCTAGCGGGGATTTCCATGAGCAGTTCTTC. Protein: CASSAASGDFHEQFF.

DNA for the CDR3: TGTGCCAGCAGTTTATGGACTAGCCGACGACCTAGCACAGATACGCAGTATTTT. This sequence encodes CASSLWTSRRPSTDTQYF. The V gene is TRBV28, the J gene TRBJ2-3; the match to TRBD2 covers 7 bases. CDR3 size: 18 residues. CDR1 and CDR2 (germline): MDHEN, SYDVKM. The trim removed 0 bases at V and 0 bases at J, leaving 9 bases unmatched.

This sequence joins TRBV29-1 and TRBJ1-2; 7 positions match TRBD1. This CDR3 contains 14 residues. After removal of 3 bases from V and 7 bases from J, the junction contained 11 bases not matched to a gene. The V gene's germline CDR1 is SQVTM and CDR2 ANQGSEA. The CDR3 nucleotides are TGCAGCGTTGATGGCGGGTACAGGGGTGCTGGCTACACCTTC. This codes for CSVDGGYRGAGYTF.

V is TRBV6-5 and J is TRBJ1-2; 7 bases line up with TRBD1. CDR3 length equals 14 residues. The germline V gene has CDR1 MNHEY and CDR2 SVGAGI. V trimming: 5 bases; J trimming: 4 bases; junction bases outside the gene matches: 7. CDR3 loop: CASSTGGGGYGYTF. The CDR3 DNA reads TGTGCCAGCAGTACAGGAGGGGGCGGCTATGGCTACACCTTC.

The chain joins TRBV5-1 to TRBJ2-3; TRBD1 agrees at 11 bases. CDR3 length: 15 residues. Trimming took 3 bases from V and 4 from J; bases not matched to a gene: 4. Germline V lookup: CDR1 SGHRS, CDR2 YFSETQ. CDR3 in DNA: TGCGCCAGCAGCTCCGCGGGACAGGGGGCAGATACGCAGTATTTT. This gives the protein CASSSAGQGADTQYF.